This entry features one T cell receptor (beta chain) sequence. As yet, its antigen is unknown. The CDR3 contains 18 residues. V was pared by 4 bases and J by 0 bases, with 20 bases between. Germline-derived CDR1 and CDR2 are LNHNV and YYDKDF (reference sequence). TCRdb's copy holds only in-frame clones and misses some; the assay was immunoSEQ multiplex PCR. This sample yields tens of thousands of clones, of which around four fifths are seen a single time; about 2.3% belongs to the top ten. The source of the sample is a study of OX40 agonist ivuxolimab in advanced cancers. About the study: Dose-escalation cases comprised hepatocellular carcinoma, melanoma, renal cell or head and neck cancer. The study, taken as a whole, reports: Low normalized T-cell clonal expansion also characterized some of the nonresponders. People who partly responded at 0.1-3.0 mg/kg had some of the least clonal expansion seen.

Drawing of blood for sampling happened at baseline, at cycle 4 day 1, and at cycle 7 day 1. The genes are TRBV15 and TRBJ2-3, with D possibly being TRBD1 or TRBD2 (5 bases each). This clonotype was obtained from an adult with an advanced solid tumor such as melanoma, head and neck, liver or kidney cancer. This specimen consisted of CD4+ or CD8+ T cells sorted from blood, obtained in a trial of the OX40 agonist ivuxolimab. CDR3 nucleotide sequence: TGTGCCACCAGCACCACCAAATTCGGGACGTCTAGCACAGATACGCAGTATTTT. This gives the protein CATSTTKFGTSSTDTQYF.